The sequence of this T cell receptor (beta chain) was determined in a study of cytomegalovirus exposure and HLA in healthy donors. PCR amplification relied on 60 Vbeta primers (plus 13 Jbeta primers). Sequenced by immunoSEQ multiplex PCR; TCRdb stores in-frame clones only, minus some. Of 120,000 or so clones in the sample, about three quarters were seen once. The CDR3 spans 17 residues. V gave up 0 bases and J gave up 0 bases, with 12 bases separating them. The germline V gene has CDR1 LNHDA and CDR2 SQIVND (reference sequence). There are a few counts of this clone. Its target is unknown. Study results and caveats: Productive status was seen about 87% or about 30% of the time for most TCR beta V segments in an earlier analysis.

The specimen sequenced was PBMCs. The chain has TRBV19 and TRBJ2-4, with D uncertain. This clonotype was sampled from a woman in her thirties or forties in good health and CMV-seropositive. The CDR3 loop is CASSIDSLSLAKNIQYF. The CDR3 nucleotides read TGTGCCAGTAGTATAGATTCCCTCAGTCTAGCCAAAAACATTCAGTACTTC.